These 5 T cell receptor beta chains came from one sample sequenced in a study of blood T cell repertoires in COVID-19 (dated by TCRdb to 2020 to 2021). Library construction relied on the immunoSEQ multiplex PCR assay. TCRdb limited this immuneACCESS table to in-frame rearrangements with V and J called. A share of clones is missing; checked studies link under half to unresolved V genes, and the rest is unexplained. This sample has around 190,000 clones in its table, and roughly 87% of those were observed once. The biggest ten clones account for 10% of the sample. The specimen sequenced was PBMCs or T cells enriched from blood (not recorded which). These receptors all stem from a man aged 18-30 years with acute COVID-19.

There are a few counts of this clone. The chain is built from TRBV10-3 and TRBJ1-5; 10 positions agree with TRBD1. Trimming cost V 4 bases and J 4 bases; bases outside gene matches: 4. The CDR3 runs 15 residues. CDR1 is ENHRY, CDR2 SYGVKD, per germline. The CDR3 region has the DNA TGTGCCATCAGTGGGGGACAGGGGACGAATCAGCCCCAGCATTTT. Protein product: CAISGGQGTNQPQHF.

V and J are TRBV28 and TRBJ2-7; 9 bases fit TRBD1. Unmatched junction bases numbered 12, after V lost 9 bases and J lost 6 bases. CDR1 is MDHEN, CDR2 SYDVKM, per germline. The CDR3 loop spans 14 amino acids. Written as DNA, the CDR3 is TGTGCCAGTCTAACCCGGGACAGGGTATTCGAGCAGTACTTC. Translated, it gives CASLTRDRVFEQYF.

V usage is TRBV11-3 and J usage is TRBJ2-2, with TRBD1 matching 8 bases. V dropped 3 bases and J dropped 4; count of bases not matched to a gene: 7. CDR3 length: 16 amino acids. CDR1 and CDR2 from the germline V gene are SGHNT and YENEEA. DNA for the CDR3: TGTGCCAGCAGCTTGCCTGGACAGGGAGTCACCGGGGAGCTGTTTTTT. Its translation is CASSLPGQGVTGELFF. Full variable domain (rest looked up from reference TRBV11-3 and TRBJ2-2): EAGVVQSPRYKIIEKKQPVAFWCNPISGHNTLYWYLQNLGQGPELLIRYENEEAVDDSQLPKDRFSAERLKGVDSTLKIQPAELGDSAVYLCASSLPGQGVTGELFFGEGSRLTVL.

J is TRBJ2-2 and V is TRBV6-5; 13 bases match TRBD2. Per germline, CDR1 MNHEY and CDR2 SVGAGI. The CDR3 has 16 amino acids. J lost 6 bases, V lost 2 bases, and 3 bases had no gene match. CDR3 sequence: CASSYLTSGRAGELFF. CDR3 DNA: TGTGCCAGCAGTTACCTTACTAGCGGGAGGGCCGGGGAGCTGTTTTTT.

This chain connects TRBV7-6 to TRBJ2-3; 9 bases map to TRBD2. V shed 5 bases and J 2 bases; nucleotides not matched to a gene: 5. Germline CDR1 reads SGHVS; CDR2 reads FNYEAQ. CDR3 length: 15 residues. In DNA form, the CDR3 reads TGTGCCAGCAGCGTTAGCGGGAGTGCCACAGATACGCAGTATTTT. It yields the protein CASSVSGSATDTQYF.